This is a list of T cell receptor beta chains from one sample in a study of a mutant IDH1 vaccine in newly diagnosed glioma. Generated by immunoSEQ multiplex PCR, the TCRdb table keeps only in-frame clones and is missing some. The table has 60,000 or so clones, 90% seen once. The antigens these receptors bind are not known. The sequencing here drew on PBMCs, taken from a glioma patient whose treatment included an IDH1 peptide vaccine. The receptor source for this set is a woman in her thirties or forties with glioma. Both conserved end residues are part of each CDR3. Each record gives: clone size, D gene, CDR3 length, V gene, J gene, CDR3 protein, CDR3 DNA. The D gene is left open where the match is weak. A row's size may be missing; if present it is once, few, many or a size class.

clone size: -; D gene: TRBD2; CDR3 length: 15; V gene: TRBV6-1; J gene: TRBJ2-4; CDR3 protein: CASTATSGRVGVQYF; CDR3 DNA: TGTGCCAGCACCGCGACTAGCGGGAGGGTAGGGGTTCAGTACTTC
clone size: -; D gene: -; CDR3 length: 14; V gene: TRBV4-2; J gene: TRBJ2-5; CDR3 protein: CASSSRRGKETQYF; CDR3 DNA: TGTGCCAGCAGCTCAAGGCGGGGTAAAGAGACCCAGTACTTC
clone size: once; D gene: TRBD1; CDR3 length: 15; V gene: TRBV10-3; J gene: TRBJ1-3; CDR3 protein: CAISDSGRGANTIYF; CDR3 DNA: TGTGCCATCAGTGATTCGGGCAGGGGGGCAAACACCATATATTTT
clone size: -; D gene: TRBD2; CDR3 length: 17; V gene: TRBV5-1; J gene: TRBJ2-5; CDR3 protein: CASSRSSGSWDQETQYF; CDR3 DNA: TGCGCCAGCAGTCGGTCTAGCGGGAGTTGGGACCAAGAGACCCAGTACTTC
clone size: -; D gene: -; CDR3 length: 15; V gene: TRBV28; J gene: TRBJ1-1; CDR3 protein: CASTTSGWMNTEAFF; CDR3 DNA: TGTGCCAGCACTACTTCAGGTTGGATGAACACTGAAGCTTTCTTT
clone size: -; D gene: TRBD1; CDR3 length: 16; V gene: TRBV2; J gene: TRBJ1-5; CDR3 protein: CASSALGQGAGQPQHF; CDR3 DNA: TGTGCCAGCAGCGCCCTGGGACAGGGGGCTGGTCAGCCCCAGCATTTT
clone size: -; D gene: -; CDR3 length: 14; V gene: TRBV29-1; J gene: TRBJ2-5; CDR3 protein: CSVESRDAQETQYF; CDR3 DNA: TGCAGCGTTGAATCGCGGGACGCACAAGAGACCCAGTACTTC
clone size: -; D gene: TRBD1; CDR3 length: 13; V gene: TRBV5-1; J gene: TRBJ1-2; CDR3 protein: CASRLGQVDGYTF; CDR3 DNA: TGCGCCAGCAGACTCGGACAGGTTGATGGCTACACCTTC
clone size: -; D gene: TRBD1; CDR3 length: 14; V gene: TRBV4-2; J gene: TRBJ1-2; CDR3 protein: CASSQDGQDYGYTF; CDR3 DNA: TGTGCCAGCAGCCAAGATGGACAGGACTATGGCTACACCTTC
clone size: -; D gene: -; CDR3 length: 15; V gene: TRBV6-1; J gene: TRBJ1-2; CDR3 protein: CASSEWGRGPYGYTF; CDR3 DNA: TGTGCCAGCAGTGAATGGGGTAGGGGTCCCTATGGCTACACCTTC
clone size: -; D gene: TRBD1; CDR3 length: 13; V gene: TRBV29-1; J gene: TRBJ2-1; CDR3 protein: CSALHQGAREQFF; CDR3 DNA: TGCAGCGCCCTCCACCAGGGGGCAAGGGAGCAGTTCTTC